Following are 27 T cell receptor beta chains from one sample sequenced in a study of blood T cell repertoires in COVID-19. TCRdb's table, derived via immunoSEQ multiplex PCR, lists solely in-frame clones and lacks some. Counted here are about 42,000 clones, 76% occurring once; the ten biggest clones make up about 26%. The sequenced material came from peripheral blood. These receptor sequences come from a man older than 75 with acute or convalescent COVID-19.

J is TRBJ2-5 and V is TRBV24-1; possibly TRBD1 for D (6 bases). Trimming took off 5 bases at V and 2 bases at J, with 8 bases between the two ends. Germline assignment: CDR1 KGHDR and CDR2 SFDVKD. The CDR3 runs to 13 residues. This CDR3 reads CATSATGQETQYF. DNA of the CDR3: TGTGCCACCAGTGCGACAGGTCAAGAGACCCAGTACTTC.

This clone was counted between two and nine times. The CDR3: CASSTGTGNSPLHF. CDR3 DNA sequence: TGTGCCAGCAGCACCGGGACAGGGAATTCACCCCTCCACTTT. The V call is TRBV6-5, the J call TRBJ1-6; 9 bases line up with TRBD1. The V segment lost 6 bases and the J segment 7 bases; nucleotides outside the gene matches: 4. CDR1 MNHEY and CDR2 SVGAGI come from the germline V gene. The CDR3 loop spans 14 amino acids.

This chain uses TRBV24-1 with TRBJ2-7; no reliable D call. Germline V CDR1 and CDR2: KGHDR, SFDVKD. The CDR3 loop spans 11 amino acids. V was shortened by 5 bases and J by 6 bases, with 7 bases between the two germline ends. The CDR3 reads CATSAKAEQYF. For the CDR3, the DNA is TGTGCCACCAGTGCAAAAGCCGAGCAGTACTTC.

This sequence joins TRBV9 and TRBJ1-1; D may be TRBD1 (6 bases). Germline CDR1 reads SGDLS; CDR2 reads YYNGEE. V lost 3 bases and J 0 bases, leaving 9 bases between the germline ends. CDR3 length: 14 residues. CDR3: CASSGTAMNTEAFF. CDR3 bases: TGTGCCAGCAGCGGGACAGCTATGAACACTGAAGCTTTCTTT.

The V gene is TRBV20-1, the J gene TRBJ2-3; D may be TRBD1 (6 bases). The CDR3 totals 11 residues. V lost 3 bases and J lost 11, with 12 bases in between. Germline-derived CDR1 and CDR2 are DFQATT and SNEGSKA (reference sequence). CDR3 amino acids: CSARPGHGQYF. The CDR3 region has the DNA TGCAGTGCTAGGCCGGGACATGGGCAGTATTTT.

J is TRBJ2-3 and V is TRBV7-9; a possible D gene is TRBD2 (5 bases). The CDR3 is 14 residues long. The germline V gene encodes CDR1 SEHNR and CDR2 FQNEAQ (reference sequence). Deletions cut 7 bases from V and 2 bases from J, with 13 bases between. The CDR3 spells CASNKDSNTDTQYF. CDR3 nucleotides: TGTGCCAGCAACAAGGACTCTAACACAGATACGCAGTATTTT. Complete variable domain (other parts from reference TRBV7-9 and TRBJ2-3): DTGVSQNPRHKITKRGQNVTFRCDPISEHNRLYWYRQTLGQGPEFLTYFQNEAQLEKSRLLSDRFSAERPKGSFSTLEIQRTEQGDSAMYLCASNKDSNTDTQYFGPGTRLTVL.

The gene calls are TRBV10-3 and TRBJ1-5; the D gene is possibly TRBD1 (6 bases). This CDR3 is 15 amino acids long. Trimming took off 2 bases at V and 0 bases at J, with 8 bases between the two ends. The germline CDR1 and CDR2 sequences are ENHRY and SYGVKD. The CDR3 DNA sequence: TGTGCCATCAGTGAGGGGGGGGCTAGCAATCAGCCCCAGCATTTT. Translated: CAISEGGASNQPQHF.

The rearrangement joins TRBV6-2 or TRBV6-3 to TRBJ2-7; tentative D call: TRBD1 (6 bases). CDR3 size: 14 residues. The germline CDR1 and CDR2 sequences are MNHEY and SVGEGT. Deletions cut 4 bases from V and 2 bases from J, with 12 bases between. CDR3 in amino acids: CASSSVDRPYEQYF. The CDR3 region has the DNA TGTGCCAGCAGTTCCGTAGACAGGCCCTACGAGCAGTACTTC.

The chain has TRBV12-2 and TRBJ2-2; TRBD2, the table's D call, was not compared with the DNA. TRBV12-2 is a documented pseudogene. This CDR3 spans 16 amino acids. This CDR3 is CASRLRLGRGTGELFF. The CDR3 bases are TGTGCAAGTCGCCTCCGGCTCGGGCGGGGGACCGGGGAGCTGTTTTTT.

This rearrangement joins TRBV9 to TRBJ2-7, with D perhaps matching TRBD1 (6 bases). V shed 3 bases and J shed 4 bases, with 14 bases lying between them. The CDR3 covers 14 residues. Germline values: CDR1 SGDLS, CDR2 YYNGEE. The CDR3 bases are TGTGCCAGCAGCGCCCGGACAGCTCCATACGAGCAGTACTTC. Translation: CASSARTAPYEQYF. The variable domain in full, completed from reference TRBV9 and TRBJ2-7, reads DSGVTQTPKHLITATGQRVTLRCSPRSGDLSVYWYQQSLDQGLQFLIQYYNGEERAKGNILERFSAQQFPDLHSELNLSSLELGDSALYFCASSARTAPYEQYFGPGTRLTVT.

This clone was found once. CDR3 sequence: CSVETVFTEAFF. For the CDR3, the DNA is TGCAGCGTCGAGACAGTCTTCACTGAAGCTTTCTTT. The chain links TRBV29-1 to TRBJ1-1; TRBD1 is a possible D gene (5 bases). The CDR3 sequence is 12 residues long. The V gene lost 6 bases and the J gene lost 4 bases, with 12 bases spanning the gap. The germline V gene has CDR1 SQVTM and CDR2 ANQGSEA.

The chain links TRBV7-8 to TRBJ2-5; TRBD1 agrees at 7 bases. J lost 3 bases, V lost 3 bases, and 1 base had no gene match. CDR3 length equals 13 residues. The germline gives CDR1 SGHVS, CDR2 FQNEAQ. This CDR3 reads CASSFDREETQYF. For the CDR3, the DNA is TGTGCCAGCAGCTTCGACAGGGAAGAGACCCAGTACTTC.

The J gene is TRBJ2-7, the V gene TRBV11-2, with 8 bases fitting TRBD2. Germline CDR1 reads SGHAT; CDR2 reads FQNNGV. The junction had 11 bases not matched to a gene; V was cut back by 2 bases and J by 2 bases. This CDR3 has 17 residues. CDR3 in amino acids: CASSLTHAGGGTYEQYF. The CDR3 region has the DNA TGTGCCAGCAGCTTAACCCATGCGGGCGGGGGGACCTACGAGCAGTACTTC.

The chain combines TRBV18 with TRBJ2-1; the match to TRBD1 covers 7 bases. V was clipped by 3 bases and J by 9 bases; unmatched bases: 8. This CDR3 is built from 14 residues. CDR1 KGHSH and CDR2 LQKENI come from the germline V gene. CDR3 coding DNA: TGTGCCAGCTCACCTCGACAGGGTAGAAGTGAGCAGTTCTTC. Encoded protein: CASSPRQGRSEQFF.

The chain uses TRBV4-1 and TRBJ2-1, with 7 nucleotides matching TRBD2. Looked up from germline, CDR1 is MGHRA and CDR2 is YSYEKL. This CDR3 is built from 17 residues. V was clipped by 1 base and J by 0 bases; unmatched bases: 6. The DNA of the CDR3 is TGCGCCAGCAGCCAAGTTGGAGGGAGGGTCTCCTACAATGAGCAGTTCTTC. Its translation is CASSQVGGRVSYNEQFF.

The chain combines TRBV10-3 with TRBJ1-2; 8 positions match TRBD1. The junction had 23 bases not matched to a gene; V was cut back by 9 bases and J by 5 bases. Germline V gene sequence: CDR1 ENHRY, CDR2 SYGVKD. CDR3 length: 18 amino acids. The CDR3 here is CAIPTTQGGDTTGYGYTF. DNA of the CDR3: TGTGCCATACCCACAACACAGGGGGGGGACACTACTGGTTATGGCTACACCTTC.

The rearrangement joins TRBV13 to TRBJ1-1; 9 nucleotides line up with TRBD1. This CDR3 contains 17 residues. V shed 7 bases, J shed 6 bases, and the junction held 18 bases outside the gene matches. Germline assignment: CDR1 PRHDT and CDR2 FYEKMQ (reference sequence). The CDR3 bases are TGTGCCAGCACGTCGACCGGGACAGGGATATTGGGGGCTGAAGCTTTCTTT. It yields the protein CASTSTGTGILGAEAFF.

With regard to this clone: Mismatch with germline at one junction end may stem from a read error. The chain uses TRBV7-7 and TRBJ2-3, with TRBD2 identical over 7 bases. CDR3 length equals 15 residues. Germline V gene sequence: CDR1 SSHAT, CDR2 FNYEAQ (reference sequence). CDR3 sequence: CASSLSSGWTDTQYF. CDR3 bases: TGTGCTAGCAGCTTAAGTAGCGGGTGGACAGATACGCAGTATTTT.

This chain connects TRBV28 to TRBJ2-7; no clear D. CDR1 and CDR2 (germline): MDHEN, SYDVKM. V lost 4 bases and J 3 bases, leaving 13 bases between the germline ends. This CDR3 comprises 14 residues. The DNA of the CDR3 is TGTGCCAGCAGTTCCTCCCCTGAGAGCTACGAGCAGTACTTC. This translates into CASSSSPESYEQYF.

The sample holds a few counts of this clone. Here the CDR3 DNA reads TGTGCCAGCAGACAGGACAGGGAATTCTACGAGCAGTACTTC. This encodes CASRQDREFYEQYF. This chain joins TRBV5-5 and TRBJ2-7; 8 bases line up with TRBD1. This CDR3 has 14 residues. V was clipped by 5 bases and J by 3 bases; unmatched bases: 7. The germline V gene encodes CDR1 SGHKS and CDR2 YYEKEE (reference sequence).

CDR3 sequence: CASSSGTGVNEQYF. The CDR3 DNA reads TGTGCCAGCAGCTCCGGGACAGGGGTTAACGAGCAGTACTTC. The J gene is TRBJ2-7, the V gene TRBV6-5, with 10 bases fitting TRBD1. Germline V gene data show CDR1 as MNHEY and CDR2 as SVGAGI. The V gene end was trimmed by 6 bases and the J gene end by 5 bases; junction bases not matched to a gene: 7. This CDR3 region has 14 residues.

The chain employs TRBV13 and TRBJ1-2, with TRBD1 identical over 7 bases. CDR1 and CDR2 (germline): PRHDT, FYEKMQ (reference sequence). The CDR3 is 13 amino acids. V lost 6 bases and J lost 5; bases outside the gene matches: 6. The CDR3 nucleotides are TGTGCCAGCAGATTACAGGGGTCTTATGGCTACACCTTC. Protein sequence: CASRLQGSYGYTF.

The chain combines TRBV29-1 with TRBJ2-3, with D possibly TRBD2 on 6 matching bases. CDR1 and CDR2 from the germline V gene are SQVTM and ANQGSEA. This CDR3 has 15 amino acids. The ends were cut back, 7 bases at V and 1 base at J, with 18 bases in the middle. The CDR3 nucleotides read TGCAGCGCCCCAGGGACTTCCACTCGCACAGATACGCAGTATTTT. It encodes CSAPGTSTRTDTQYF.

The V and J genes are TRBV28 and TRBJ1-2; 10 bases fit TRBD1. The V and J ends lost 4 bases and 3 bases, in that order; junction bases with no gene match: 5. Germline CDR1 and CDR2: MDHEN and SYDVKM. The CDR3 sequence is 15 residues long. The DNA for the CDR3 is TGTGCCAGCAGTTCGACAGGGGGCTTGTACTATGGCTACACCTTC. Translation: CASSSTGGLYYGYTF.

The chain joins TRBV11-2 to TRBJ2-5; 8 bases are shared with TRBD2. The J segment lost 2 bases and the V segment lost 3 bases, leaving 5 bases of the junction unmatched. Germline CDR1 and CDR2: SGHAT and FQNNGV. This CDR3 spans 15 amino acids. The DNA of the CDR3 is TGTGCCAGCAGCTTGATTAGCGGGGATCAAGAGACCCAGTACTTC. Translation gives CASSLISGDQETQYF.

The V gene is TRBV20-1, the J gene TRBJ2-3; no firm D call. Deletions cut 1 base from V and 5 bases from J, with 4 bases between. CDR3 size: 11 residues. Per germline, CDR1 DFQATT and CDR2 SNEGSKA (reference sequence). The CDR3 nucleotides are TGCAGTGCTAGAGCGGGAGATACGCAGTATTTT. Protein: CSARAGDTQYF.

The genes are TRBV10-3 and TRBJ2-7; tentatively, D is TRBD1 (5 bases). Germline CDR1 ENHRY, CDR2 SYGVKD. V was clipped by 3 bases and J by 7 bases, with 13 bases between them. CDR3 size: 13 residues. DNA for the CDR3: TGTGCCATCAGTGATCCCAGGGTTGAAGAGCAGTACTTC. It encodes CAISDPRVEEQYF.